This T cell receptor beta chain appears in the sequencing data of a study of CD8+CD57+ T cells in acquired aplastic anemia. About the study: The study obtained an average of roughly 3 ug of DNA from sorted CD4+ and CD8+ cells.

For sequencing, patients were chosen who had shown expansion of CD8+CD57+ cells by flow cytometry. In regard to this clonotype: Its antigen is unknown.

The study's findings and limits: Patients had approximately 29 CD8+ CDR3 sequences in common with controls (the shared set). The study found no significant CD8+ Simpson's diversity difference between patients and controls.

It was genomic DNA that served as the template for profiling TCR beta VDJ and CDR3. Via MiXCR, TCRdb re-called the reads, giving one row per CDR3 protein. This sample has about 40,000 distinct CDR3 sequences, with approximately 57% found just once. CDR3 length: 16 amino acids. Germline values: CDR1 SGDLS, CDR2 YYNGEE. Trimming cost V 4 bases and J 0 bases, with 16 bases left between them. The sequence was obtained from a human donor with aplastic anemia. Material for sequencing was sorted CD4+, CD8+, or CD8+CD57+ T cells (not recorded which) from PBMCs. The V gene is TRBV9, the J gene TRBJ1-2; D gene uncertain. CDR3 sequence (DNA): TGTGCCAGCAGCCAAGACATAACAGCTACTAACTATGGCTACACCTTC. It is translated as CASSQDITATNYGYTF.